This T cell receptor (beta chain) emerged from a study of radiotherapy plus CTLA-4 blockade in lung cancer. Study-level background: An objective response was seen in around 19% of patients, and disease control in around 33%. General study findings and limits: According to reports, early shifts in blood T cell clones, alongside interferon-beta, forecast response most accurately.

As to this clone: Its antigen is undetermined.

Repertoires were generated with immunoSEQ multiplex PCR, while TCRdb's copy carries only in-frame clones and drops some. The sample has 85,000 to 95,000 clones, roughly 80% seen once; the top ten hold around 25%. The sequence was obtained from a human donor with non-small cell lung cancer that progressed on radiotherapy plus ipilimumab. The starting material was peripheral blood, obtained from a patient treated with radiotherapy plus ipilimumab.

CDR3 DNA sequence: TGTGCCAGCAGAGGGCCCTTAAACTATGGCTACACCTTC. Translating it yields CASRGPLNYGYTF. The chain is built from TRBV27 and TRBJ1-2; no definite D call. Trimming took off 6 bases at V and 2 bases at J, with 10 bases between the two ends. The CDR3 runs 13 residues. CDR1 is MNHEY and CDR2 is SMNVEV in the germline V gene (reference sequence).